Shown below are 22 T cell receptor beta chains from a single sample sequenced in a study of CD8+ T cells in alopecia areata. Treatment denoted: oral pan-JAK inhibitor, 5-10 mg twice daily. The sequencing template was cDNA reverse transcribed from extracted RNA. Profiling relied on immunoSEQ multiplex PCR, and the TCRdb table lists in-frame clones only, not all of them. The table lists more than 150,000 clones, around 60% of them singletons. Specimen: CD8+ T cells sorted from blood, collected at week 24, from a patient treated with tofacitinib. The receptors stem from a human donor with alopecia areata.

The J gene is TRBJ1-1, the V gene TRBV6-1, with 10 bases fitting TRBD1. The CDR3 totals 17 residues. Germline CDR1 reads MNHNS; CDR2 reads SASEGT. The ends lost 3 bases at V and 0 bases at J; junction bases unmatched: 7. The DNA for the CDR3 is TGTGCCAGCAGTGATGGGACAGGGGCCTATCTGAACACTGAAGCTTTCTTT. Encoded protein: CASSDGTGAYLNTEAFF.

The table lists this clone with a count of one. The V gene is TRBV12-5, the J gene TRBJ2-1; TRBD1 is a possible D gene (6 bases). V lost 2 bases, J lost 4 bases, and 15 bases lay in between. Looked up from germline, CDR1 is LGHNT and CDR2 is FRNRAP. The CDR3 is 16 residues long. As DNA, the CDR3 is TGTGCTAGTGGTTTGACCCGGGACAACTCGTACAATGAGCAGTTCTTC. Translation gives CASGLTRDNSYNEQFF.

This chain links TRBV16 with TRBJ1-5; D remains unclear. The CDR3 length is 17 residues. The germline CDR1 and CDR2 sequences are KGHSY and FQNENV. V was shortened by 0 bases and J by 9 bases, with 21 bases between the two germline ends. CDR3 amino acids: CASSQSGSTGIYWPQHF. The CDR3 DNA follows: TGTGCCAGCAGCCAATCAGGCAGTACGGGGATATATTGGCCCCAGCATTTT.

Here the CDR3 reads CAWSVQGNRVNYGYTF. CDR3 nucleotide sequence: TGTGCCTGGAGTGTACAGGGCAATCGGGTGAATTATGGCTACACCTTC. The chain links TRBV30 to TRBJ1-2; perhaps TRBD1 as D (6 bases). Germline CDR1 and CDR2: GTSNPN and SVGIG (reference sequence). Trimming removed 0 bases at V and 5 bases at J, with 19 bases between. The CDR3 runs 16 residues.

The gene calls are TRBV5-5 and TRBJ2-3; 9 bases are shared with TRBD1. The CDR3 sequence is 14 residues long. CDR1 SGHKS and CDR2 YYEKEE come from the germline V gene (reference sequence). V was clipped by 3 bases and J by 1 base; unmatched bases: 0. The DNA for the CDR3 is TGTGCCAGCAGCTGGGACAGGGGCACAGATACGCAGTATTTT. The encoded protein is CASSWDRGTDTQYF.

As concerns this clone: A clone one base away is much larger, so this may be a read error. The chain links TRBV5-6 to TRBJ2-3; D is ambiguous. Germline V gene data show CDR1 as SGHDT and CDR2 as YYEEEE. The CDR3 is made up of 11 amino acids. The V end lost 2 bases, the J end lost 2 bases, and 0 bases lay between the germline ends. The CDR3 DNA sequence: TGTGCCAGCAGCTTCACAGATACGCAGTATTTT. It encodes CASSFTDTQYF.

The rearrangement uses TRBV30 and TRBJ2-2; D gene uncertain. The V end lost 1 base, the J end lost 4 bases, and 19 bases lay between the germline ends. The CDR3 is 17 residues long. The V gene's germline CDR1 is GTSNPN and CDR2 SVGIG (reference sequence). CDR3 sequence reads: CAWSAPPGSPTTGELFF. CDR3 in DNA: TGTGCCTGGAGTGCCCCGCCCGGGTCCCCAACCACCGGGGAGCTGTTTTTT.

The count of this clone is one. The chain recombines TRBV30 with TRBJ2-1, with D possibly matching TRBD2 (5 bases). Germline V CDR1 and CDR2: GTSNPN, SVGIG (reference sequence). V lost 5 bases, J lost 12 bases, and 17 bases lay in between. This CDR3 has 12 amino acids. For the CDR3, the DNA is TGTGCCTGGTCCTTCCTCCGGGATATGCAGTTCTTC. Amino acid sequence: CAWSFLRDMQFF.

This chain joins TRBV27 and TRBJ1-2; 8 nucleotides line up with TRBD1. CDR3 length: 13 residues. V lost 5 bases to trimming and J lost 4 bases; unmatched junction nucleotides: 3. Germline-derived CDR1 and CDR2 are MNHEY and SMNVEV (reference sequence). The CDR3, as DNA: TGTGCCAGCAGTCTGACAGGGGCCTATGGCTACACCTTC. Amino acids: CASSLTGAYGYTF.

The DNA of the CDR3 is TGTGCCAGCAGCTCGCGCCAACTAGCGGGGGGGCGGAATGAGCAGTTCTTC. Its translation: CASSSRQLAGGRNEQFF. The rearrangement links TRBV7-9 to TRBJ2-1, with 13 bases matching TRBD2. CDR1 is SEHNR, CDR2 FQNEAQ, per germline (reference sequence). The CDR3 sequence is 17 residues long. V shed 4 bases and J 7 bases; nucleotides not matched to a gene: 10.

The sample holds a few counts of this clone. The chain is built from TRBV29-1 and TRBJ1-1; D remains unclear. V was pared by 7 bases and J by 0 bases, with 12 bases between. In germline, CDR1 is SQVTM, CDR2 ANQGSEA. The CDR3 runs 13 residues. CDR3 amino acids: CSALLGMNTEAFF. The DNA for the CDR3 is TGCAGCGCCCTACTGGGAATGAACACTGAAGCTTTCTTT. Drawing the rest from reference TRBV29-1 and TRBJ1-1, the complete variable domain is SAVISQKPSRDICQRGTSLTIQCQVDSQVTMMFWYRQQPGQSLTLIATANQGSEATYESGFVIDKFPISRPNLTFSTLTVSNMSPEDSSIYLCSALLGMNTEAFFGQGTRLTVV.

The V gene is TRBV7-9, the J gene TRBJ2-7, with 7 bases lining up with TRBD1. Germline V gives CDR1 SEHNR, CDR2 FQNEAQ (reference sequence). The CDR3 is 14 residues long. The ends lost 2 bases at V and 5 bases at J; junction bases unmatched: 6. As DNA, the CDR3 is TGTGCCAGCAGCTTAAACAGGGGAATTCACGAGCAGTACTTC. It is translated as CASSLNRGIHEQYF.

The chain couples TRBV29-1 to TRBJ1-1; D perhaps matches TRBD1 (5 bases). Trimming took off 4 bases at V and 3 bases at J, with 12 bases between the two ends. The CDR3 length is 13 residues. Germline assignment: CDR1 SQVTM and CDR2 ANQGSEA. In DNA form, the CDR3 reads TGCAGCGTTGGAGGGGACGGATACACTGAAGCTTTCTTT. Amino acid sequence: CSVGGDGYTEAFF.

In DNA form, the CDR3 reads TGTGCCACCAGCGCCGGCCTGACAGAATATGGCTACACCTTC. Protein product: CATSAGLTEYGYTF. This chain links TRBV15 with TRBJ1-2; D is perhaps TRBD1 (5 bases). CDR3 length equals 14 residues. Trimming took off 5 bases at V and 5 bases at J, with 15 bases between the two ends. CDR1 is LNHNV, CDR2 YYDKDF, per germline (reference sequence).

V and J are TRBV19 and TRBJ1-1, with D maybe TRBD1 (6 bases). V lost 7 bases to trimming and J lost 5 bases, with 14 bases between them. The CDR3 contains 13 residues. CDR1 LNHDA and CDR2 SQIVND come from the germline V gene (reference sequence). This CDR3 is CASIVRGGTEAFF. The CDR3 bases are TGTGCCAGTATAGTCAGGGGAGGGACTGAAGCTTTCTTT.

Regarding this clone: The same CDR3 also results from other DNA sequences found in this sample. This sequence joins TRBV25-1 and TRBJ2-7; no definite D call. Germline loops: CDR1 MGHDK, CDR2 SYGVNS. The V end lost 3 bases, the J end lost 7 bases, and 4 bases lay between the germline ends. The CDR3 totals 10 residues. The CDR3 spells CASSDLEQYF. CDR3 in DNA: TGTGCCAGCAGTGACCTAGAGCAGTACTTC.

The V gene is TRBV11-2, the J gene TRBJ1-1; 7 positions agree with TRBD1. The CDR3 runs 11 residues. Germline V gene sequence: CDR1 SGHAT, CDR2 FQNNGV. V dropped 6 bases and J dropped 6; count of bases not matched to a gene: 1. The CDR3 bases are TGTGCCAGCAGGACAGGGCCTGAAGCTTTCTTT. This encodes CASRTGPEAFF.

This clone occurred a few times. CDR3 nucleotide sequence: TGTGCCAGTAGTATGGGACAGGGGGCAGATACGCAGTATTTT. Amino acid sequence: CASSMGQGADTQYF. This sequence joins TRBV19 and TRBJ2-3, with 11 bases lining up with TRBD1. The CDR3 is made up of 14 amino acids. Germline CDR1 reads LNHDA; CDR2 reads SQIVND (reference sequence). With V trimmed by 3 bases and J by 4 bases, 0 bases remained unmatched.

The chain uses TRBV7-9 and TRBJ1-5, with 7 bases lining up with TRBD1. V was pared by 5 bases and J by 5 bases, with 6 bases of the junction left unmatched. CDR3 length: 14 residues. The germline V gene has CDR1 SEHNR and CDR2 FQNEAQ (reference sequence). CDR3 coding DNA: TGTGCCAGCAGCACAGCAGGGGGAGATCAGCCCCAGCATTTT. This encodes CASSTAGGDQPQHF.

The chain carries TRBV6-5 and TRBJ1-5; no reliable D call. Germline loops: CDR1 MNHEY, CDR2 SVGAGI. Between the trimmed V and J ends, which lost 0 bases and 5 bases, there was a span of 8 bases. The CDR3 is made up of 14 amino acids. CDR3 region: CASSYSAGDQPQHF. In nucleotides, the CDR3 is TGTGCCAGCAGTTACTCGGCGGGAGATCAGCCCCAGCATTTT.

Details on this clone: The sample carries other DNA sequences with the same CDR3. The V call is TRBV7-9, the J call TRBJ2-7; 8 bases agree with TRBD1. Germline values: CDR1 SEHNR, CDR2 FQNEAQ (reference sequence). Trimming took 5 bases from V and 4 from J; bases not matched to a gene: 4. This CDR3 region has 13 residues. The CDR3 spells CASSPGGVYEQYF. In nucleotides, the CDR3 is TGTGCCAGCAGCCCAGGGGGCGTTTACGAGCAGTACTTC.

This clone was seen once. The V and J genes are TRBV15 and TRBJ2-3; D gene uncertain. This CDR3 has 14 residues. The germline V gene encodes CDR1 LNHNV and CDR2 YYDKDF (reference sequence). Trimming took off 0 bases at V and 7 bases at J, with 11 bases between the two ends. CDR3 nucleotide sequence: TGTGCCACCAGCAGAGAAAGGGTTGCAAATACGCAGTATTTT. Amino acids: CATSRERVANTQYF. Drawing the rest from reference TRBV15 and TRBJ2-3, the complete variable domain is DAMVIQNPRYQVTQFGKPVTLSCSQTLNHNVMYWYQQKSSQAPKLLFHYYDKDFNNEADTPDNFQSRRPNTSFCFLDIRSPGLGDTAMYLCATSRERVANTQYFGPGTRLTVL.